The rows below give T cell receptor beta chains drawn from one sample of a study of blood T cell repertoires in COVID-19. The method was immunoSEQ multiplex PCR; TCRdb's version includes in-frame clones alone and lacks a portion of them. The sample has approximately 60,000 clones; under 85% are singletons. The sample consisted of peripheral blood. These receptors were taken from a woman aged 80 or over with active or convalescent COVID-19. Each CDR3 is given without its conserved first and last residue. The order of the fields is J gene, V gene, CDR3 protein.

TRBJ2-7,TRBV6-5,ASSYSSFGQGYEQY
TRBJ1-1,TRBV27,ASSSGWRGTEAF
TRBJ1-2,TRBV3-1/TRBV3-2,ASSPGTGRANYGYT
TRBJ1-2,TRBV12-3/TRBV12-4,ASSLGTDYGYT
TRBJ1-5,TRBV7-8,ASSSSGILVLNQPQH
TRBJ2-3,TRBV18,ASSPGGRETLSTDTQY
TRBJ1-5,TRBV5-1,ASSLGTSPHQPQH
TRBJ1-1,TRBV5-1,ASSLNRGAEAF
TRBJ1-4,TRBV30,AWTTRGWEKLF
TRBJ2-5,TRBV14,ASSQRTGETQY
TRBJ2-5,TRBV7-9,ASSSGLAGGKQETQY
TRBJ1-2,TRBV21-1,ASSNWRAAVNYGYT
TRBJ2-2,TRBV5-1,ASSRGTTARVGELF
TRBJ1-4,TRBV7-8,ASSLNSIATNEKLF
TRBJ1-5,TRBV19,ASSIVGEGTQH
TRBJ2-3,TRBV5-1,ASSFTGRSYTDTQY
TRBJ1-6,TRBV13,ASSLGQFNSPLH
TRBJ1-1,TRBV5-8,ATGGVSTEAF
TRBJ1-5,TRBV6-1,ASSDPRTGQASNQPQH
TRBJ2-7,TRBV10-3,AIKPTGTGQQGTYEQY
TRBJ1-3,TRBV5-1,ASWRNTIY
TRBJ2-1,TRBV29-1,SVEAILAESSYNEQF
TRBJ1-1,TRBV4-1,ASSRAQGFNTEAF
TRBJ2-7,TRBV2,ASSLTGPYEQY
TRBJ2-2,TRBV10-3,AISELGELF
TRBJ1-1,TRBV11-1,ASSWTGHPNTEAF
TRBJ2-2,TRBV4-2,ASSQVSSGLAENTGELF
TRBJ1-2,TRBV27,ARGTGPLNYGYT
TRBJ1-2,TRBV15,ATSRVGTVYGYT
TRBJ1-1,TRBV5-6,ASSTIQGAKGNTEAF
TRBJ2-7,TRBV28,ASRTGTGGTYEQY
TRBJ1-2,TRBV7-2,ASSPHQGMGGYT
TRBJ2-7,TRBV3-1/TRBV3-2,ASSLRPGQGAKQY
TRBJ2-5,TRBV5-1,ASSSGTGTAQETQY
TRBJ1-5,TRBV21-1,ASRQGNQPQH
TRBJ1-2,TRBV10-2,ASSEIWGTGDGYT
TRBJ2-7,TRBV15,ATSRLGGGSSYEQY
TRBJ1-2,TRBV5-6,ASSLIVNYGYT
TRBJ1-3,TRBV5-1,ASSSSTGASGNTIY
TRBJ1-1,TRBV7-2,ASSSGGVTEAF
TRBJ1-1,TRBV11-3,ASSLTGVNTEAF
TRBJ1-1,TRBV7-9,ASRYPDRGHTEAF
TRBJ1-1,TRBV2,ASRGPQGYTEAF
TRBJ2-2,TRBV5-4,ASSPPPGANTGELF
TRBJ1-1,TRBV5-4,ASSSRTGGGNTEAF